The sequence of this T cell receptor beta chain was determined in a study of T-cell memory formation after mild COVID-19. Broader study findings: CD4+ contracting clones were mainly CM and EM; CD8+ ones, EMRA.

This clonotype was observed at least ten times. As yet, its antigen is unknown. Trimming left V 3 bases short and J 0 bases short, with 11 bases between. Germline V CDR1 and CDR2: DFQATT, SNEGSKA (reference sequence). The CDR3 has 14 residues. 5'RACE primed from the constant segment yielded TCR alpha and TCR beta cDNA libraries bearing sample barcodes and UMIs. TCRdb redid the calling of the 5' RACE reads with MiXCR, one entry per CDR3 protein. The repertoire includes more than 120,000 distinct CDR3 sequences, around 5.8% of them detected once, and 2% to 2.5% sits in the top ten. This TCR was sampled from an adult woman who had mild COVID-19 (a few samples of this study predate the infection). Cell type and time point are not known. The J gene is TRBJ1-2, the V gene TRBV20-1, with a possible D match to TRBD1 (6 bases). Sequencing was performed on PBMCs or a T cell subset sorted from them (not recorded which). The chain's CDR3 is CSARGGPSNYGYTF. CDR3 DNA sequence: TGCAGTGCTAGGGGGGGCCCTTCTAACTATGGCTACACCTTC.